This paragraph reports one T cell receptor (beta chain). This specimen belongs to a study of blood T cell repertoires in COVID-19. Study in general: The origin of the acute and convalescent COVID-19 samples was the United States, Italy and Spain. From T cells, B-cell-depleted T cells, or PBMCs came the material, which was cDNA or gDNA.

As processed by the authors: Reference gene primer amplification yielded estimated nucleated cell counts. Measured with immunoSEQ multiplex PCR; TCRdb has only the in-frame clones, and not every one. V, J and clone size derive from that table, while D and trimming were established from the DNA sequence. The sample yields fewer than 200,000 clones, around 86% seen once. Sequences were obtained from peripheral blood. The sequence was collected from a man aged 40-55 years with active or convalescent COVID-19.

The CDR3 nucleotides read TGCAGCGTTGAGTCTTGGCGGGATACGCAGTATTTT. Amino acid sequence: CSVESWRDTQYF. The chain carries TRBV29-1 and TRBJ2-3; D ambiguous. There are 12 residues in the CDR3. Between the trimmed V and J ends, which lost 3 bases and 6 bases, there was a span of 10 bases. Looked up from germline, CDR1 is SQVTM and CDR2 is ANQGSEA.